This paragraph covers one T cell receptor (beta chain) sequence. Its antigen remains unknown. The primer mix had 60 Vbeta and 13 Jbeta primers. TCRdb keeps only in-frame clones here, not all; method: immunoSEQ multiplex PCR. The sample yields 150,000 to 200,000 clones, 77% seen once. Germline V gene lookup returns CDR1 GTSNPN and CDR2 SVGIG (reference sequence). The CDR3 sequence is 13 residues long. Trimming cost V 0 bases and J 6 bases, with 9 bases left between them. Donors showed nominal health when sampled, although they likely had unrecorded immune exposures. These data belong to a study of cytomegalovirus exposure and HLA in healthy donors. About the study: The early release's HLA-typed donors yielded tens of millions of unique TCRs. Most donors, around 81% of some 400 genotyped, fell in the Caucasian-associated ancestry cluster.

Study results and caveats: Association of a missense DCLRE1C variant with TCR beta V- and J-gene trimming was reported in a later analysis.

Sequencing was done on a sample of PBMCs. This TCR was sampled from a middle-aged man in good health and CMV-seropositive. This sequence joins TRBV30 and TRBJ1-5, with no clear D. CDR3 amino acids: CAWSVHGGQPQHF. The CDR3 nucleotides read TGTGCCTGGAGTGTACATGGCGGTCAGCCCCAGCATTTT.